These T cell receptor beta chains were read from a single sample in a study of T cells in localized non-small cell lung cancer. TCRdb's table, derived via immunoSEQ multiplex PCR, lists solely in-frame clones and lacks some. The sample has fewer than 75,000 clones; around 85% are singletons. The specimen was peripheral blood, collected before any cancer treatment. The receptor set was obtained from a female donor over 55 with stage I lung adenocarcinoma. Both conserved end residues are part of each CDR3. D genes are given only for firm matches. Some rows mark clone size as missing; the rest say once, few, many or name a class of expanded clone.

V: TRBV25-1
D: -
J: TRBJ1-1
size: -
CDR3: CASSDPSTHTEAFF
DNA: TGTGCCAGCAGTGACCCCTCGACACACACTGAAGCTTTCTTT

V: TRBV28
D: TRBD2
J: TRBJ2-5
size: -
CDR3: CAAKSQRGLTETQYF
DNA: TGTGCCGCCAAGAGTCAACGGGGACTAACTGAGACCCAGTACTTC

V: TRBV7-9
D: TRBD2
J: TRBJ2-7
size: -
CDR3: CASSLTSEGEQYF
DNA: TGTGCCAGCAGCTTGACTAGCGAGGGCGAGCAGTACTTC

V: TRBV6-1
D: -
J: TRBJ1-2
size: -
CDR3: CASSENMARPKYGYTF
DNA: TGTGCCAGCAGTGAGAATATGGCACGGCCTAAGTATGGCTACACCTTC

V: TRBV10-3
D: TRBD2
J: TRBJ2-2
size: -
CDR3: CAISETSDGELFF
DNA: TGTGCCATCAGTGAAACTAGCGACGGGGAGCTGTTTTTT

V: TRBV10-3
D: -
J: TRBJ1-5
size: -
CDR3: CASSEGLDQPQHF
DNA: TGTGCCAGCAGTGAAGGGCTAGATCAGCCCCAGCATTTT

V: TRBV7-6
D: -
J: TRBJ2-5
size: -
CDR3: CASSLGRSDRREETQYF
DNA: TGTGCCAGCAGCTTAGGCCGATCGGACCGCAGGGAAGAGACCCAGTACTTC

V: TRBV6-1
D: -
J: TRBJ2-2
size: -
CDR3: CATSQAANTGELFF
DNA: TGTGCCACTAGTCAGGCTGCGAACACCGGGGAGCTGTTTTTT

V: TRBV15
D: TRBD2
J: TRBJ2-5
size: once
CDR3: CATSTGLAGGPGTQYF
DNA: TGTGCCACCAGCACCGGACTAGCGGGGGGACCCGGGACCCAGTACTTC

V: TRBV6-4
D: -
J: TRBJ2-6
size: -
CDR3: CASSDDNSGANVLTF
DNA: TGTGCCAGCAGTGACGACAACTCTGGGGCCAACGTCCTGACTTTC

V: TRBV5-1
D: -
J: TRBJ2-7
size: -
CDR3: CASSLANYEQYF
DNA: TGCGCCAGCAGCTTGGCTAACTACGAGCAGTACTTC

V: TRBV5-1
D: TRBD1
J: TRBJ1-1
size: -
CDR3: CASSSGQGSTEAFF
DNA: TGCGCCAGCAGCTCTGGACAGGGAAGCACTGAAGCTTTCTTT

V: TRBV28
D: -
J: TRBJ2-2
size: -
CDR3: CASTNLRPANTGELFF
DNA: TGTGCCAGCACAAATCTCCGGCCGGCGAACACCGGGGAGCTGTTTTTT

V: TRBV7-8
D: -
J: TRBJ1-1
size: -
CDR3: CASSNRLGMNTEAFF
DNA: TGTGCCAGCAGCAACCGGCTAGGGATGAACACTGAAGCTTTCTTT

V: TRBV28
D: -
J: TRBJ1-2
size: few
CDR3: CASTKFALSKTLYGYTF
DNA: TGTGCCAGCACCAAGTTCGCCCTCTCTAAAACTTTATATGGCTACACCTTC

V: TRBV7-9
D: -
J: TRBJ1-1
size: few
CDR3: CASSLGGGAFF
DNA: TGTGCCAGCAGCTTAGGTGGTGGAGCTTTCTTT

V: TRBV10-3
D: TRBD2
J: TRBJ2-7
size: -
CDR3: CAISEMSGRSYEQYF
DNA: TGTGCCATCAGTGAGATGAGCGGGAGGTCCTACGAGCAGTACTTC

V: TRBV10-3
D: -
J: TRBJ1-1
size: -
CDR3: CAAQTRGLNTEAFF
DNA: TGTGCCGCCCAGACGCGGGGTCTCAACACTGAAGCTTTCTTT

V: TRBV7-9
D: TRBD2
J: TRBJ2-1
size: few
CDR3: CASSFSSGRAPNNEQFF
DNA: TGTGCCAGCAGTTTTTCTAGCGGGAGGGCTCCAAACAATGAGCAGTTCTTC

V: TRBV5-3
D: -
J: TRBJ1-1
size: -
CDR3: CARTGNTEAFF
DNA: TGTGCCAGAACAGGAAACACTGAAGCTTTCTTT

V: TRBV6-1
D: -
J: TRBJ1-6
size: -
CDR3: CASSEWTGPVSPLHF
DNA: TGTGCCAGCAGTGAATGGACGGGCCCAGTGTCCCCCCTCCACTTT

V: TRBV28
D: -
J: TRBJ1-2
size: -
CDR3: CASRGGGYGYTF
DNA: TGTGCCAGCCGAGGGGGAGGCTATGGCTACACCTTC

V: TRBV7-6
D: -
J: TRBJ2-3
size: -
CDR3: CASSSLEGTDTQYF
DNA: TGTGCCAGCAGCTCCCTCGAGGGGACAGATACGCAGTATTTT

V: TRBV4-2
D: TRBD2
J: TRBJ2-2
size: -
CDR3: CASSRGTSGGAFDTGELFF
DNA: TGTGCCAGCAGCCGTGGGACTAGCGGGGGGGCCTTTGACACCGGGGAGCTGTTTTTT

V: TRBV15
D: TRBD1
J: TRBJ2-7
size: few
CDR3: CATSRVGGPSYEQYF
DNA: TGTGCCACCAGCAGAGTAGGGGGCCCTTCCTACGAGCAGTACTTC

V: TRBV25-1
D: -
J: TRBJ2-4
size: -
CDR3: CASSEDRAGGKNIQYF
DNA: TGTGCCAGCAGCGAGGACAGGGCGGGGGGCAAAAACATTCAGTACTTC

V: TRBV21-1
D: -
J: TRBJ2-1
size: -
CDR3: CASSKAYLAGVVNEQFF
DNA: TGTGCCAGCAGCAAAGCTTATCTAGCGGGAGTGGTGAATGAGCAGTTCTTC

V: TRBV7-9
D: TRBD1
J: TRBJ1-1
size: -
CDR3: CASSLGRDRGNTEAFF
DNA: TGTGCCAGCAGCTTAGGCCGGGACAGGGGGAACACTGAAGCTTTCTTT

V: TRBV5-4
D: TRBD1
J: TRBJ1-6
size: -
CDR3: CASSLDRQNSPLHF
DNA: TGTGCCAGCAGCCTGGACAGGCAGAATTCACCCCTCCACTTT

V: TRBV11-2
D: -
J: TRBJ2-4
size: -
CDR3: CASSLALTVAKNIQYF
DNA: TGTGCCAGCAGCTTAGCTTTGACTGTAGCCAAAAACATTCAGTACTTC

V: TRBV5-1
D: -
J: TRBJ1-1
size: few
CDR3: CASSLRGGTEAFF
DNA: TGCGCCAGCAGCCTTAGGGGGGGTACTGAAGCTTTCTTT

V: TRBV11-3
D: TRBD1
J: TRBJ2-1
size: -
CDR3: CASSLGVTGSYNEQFF
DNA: TGTGCCAGCAGCTTAGGGGTGACAGGGAGCTACAATGAGCAGTTCTTC

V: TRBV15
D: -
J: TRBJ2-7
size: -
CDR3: CATSRDTGSGVYEQYF
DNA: TGTGCCACCAGCAGAGATACAGGGTCGGGAGTCTACGAGCAGTACTTC

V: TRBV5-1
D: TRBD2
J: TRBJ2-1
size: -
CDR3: CASSGGGAGNEQFF
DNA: TGCGCCAGCAGCGGCGGGGGGGCCGGGAATGAGCAGTTCTTC

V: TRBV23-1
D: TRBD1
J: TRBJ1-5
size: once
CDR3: CASSQSRARGDQPQHF
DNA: TGCGCCAGCAGTCAATCGAGGGCCAGGGGGGATCAGCCCCAGCATTTT

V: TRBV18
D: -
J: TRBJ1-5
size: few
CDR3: CASSQEGGSNQPQHF
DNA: TGTGCCAGCTCACAGGAAGGGGGTAGCAATCAGCCCCAGCATTTT

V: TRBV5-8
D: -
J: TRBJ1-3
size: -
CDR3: CASSLMLDSSPGNTIYF
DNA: TGTGCCAGCAGCTTGATGCTGGACAGTTCGCCTGGAAACACCATATATTTT

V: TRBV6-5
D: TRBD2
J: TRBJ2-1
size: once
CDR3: CASSYSGTSGRHEQFF
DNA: TGTGCCAGCAGTTACTCTGGGACTAGCGGAAGACACGAGCAGTTCTTC

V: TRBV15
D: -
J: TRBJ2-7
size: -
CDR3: CATSRDGGHEQYF
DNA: TGTGCCACCAGCAGAGATGGGGGTCACGAGCAGTACTTC

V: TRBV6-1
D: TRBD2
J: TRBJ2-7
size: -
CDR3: CASSDPRPLAGGREQYF
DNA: TGTGCCAGCAGTGACCCCCGTCCCCTAGCGGGAGGAAGGGAGCAGTACTTC

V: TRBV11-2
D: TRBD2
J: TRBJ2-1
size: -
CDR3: CASSAWTSGGYNEQFF
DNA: TGTGCCAGCAGCGCCTGGACTAGCGGGGGCTACAATGAGCAGTTCTTC

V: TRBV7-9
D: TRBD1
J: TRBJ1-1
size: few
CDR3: CASSRQGNTEAFF
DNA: TGTGCCAGCAGCCGACAGGGAAACACTGAAGCTTTCTTT

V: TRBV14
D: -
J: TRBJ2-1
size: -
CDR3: CASSSGLAGAREQFF
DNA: TGTGCCAGCAGCTCGGGACTCGCGGGGGCGAGGGAGCAGTTCTTC

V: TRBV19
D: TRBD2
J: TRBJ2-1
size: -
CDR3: CASSIFGPTGGEFF
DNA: TGTGCCAGTAGTATATTTGGCCCGACCGGGGGGGAGTTCTTC

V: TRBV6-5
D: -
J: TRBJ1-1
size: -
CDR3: CASSYLQAPNTEAFF
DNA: TGTGCCAGCAGTTACTTACAGGCCCCGAACACTGAAGCTTTCTTT

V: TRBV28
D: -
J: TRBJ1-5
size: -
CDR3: CASTPAGWEGRSQPQHF
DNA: TGTGCCAGCACCCCGGCCGGATGGGAGGGACGGAGTCAGCCCCAGCATTTT

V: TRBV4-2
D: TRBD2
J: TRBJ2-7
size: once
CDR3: CASSRTSGSLSYEQYF
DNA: TGTGCCAGCAGCCGTACTAGCGGGAGCTTATCCTACGAGCAGTACTTC

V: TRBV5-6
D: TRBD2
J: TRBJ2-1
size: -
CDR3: CASSSLSTSGYNEQFF
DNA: TGTGCCAGCAGCTCACTCTCCACTAGCGGGTACAATGAGCAGTTCTTC

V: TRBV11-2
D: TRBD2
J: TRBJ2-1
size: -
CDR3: CASSLEREGRNEQFF
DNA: TGTGCCAGCAGCTTAGAGAGGGAGGGCCGGAATGAGCAGTTCTTC

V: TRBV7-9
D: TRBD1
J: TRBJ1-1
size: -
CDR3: CASHTGGAGRRTEAFF
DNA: TGTGCCAGCCACACAGGGGGCGCAGGAAGGAGAACTGAAGCTTTCTTT

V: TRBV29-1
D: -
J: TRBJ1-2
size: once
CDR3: CSVDYGGLDGYTF
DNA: TGCAGCGTTGATTACGGGGGTTTGGATGGCTACACCTTC

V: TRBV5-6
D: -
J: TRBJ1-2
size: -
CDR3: CASSTGRGGYTF
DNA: TGTGCCAGCAGCACGGGACGAGGTGGCTACACCTTC

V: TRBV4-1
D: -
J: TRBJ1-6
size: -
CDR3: CASSRHGREPPLHF
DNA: TGCGCCAGCAGCCGGCACGGCAGGGAGCCACCCCTCCACTTT

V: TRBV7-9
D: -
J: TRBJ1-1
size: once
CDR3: CASSLRVTEAFF
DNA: TGTGCCAGCAGCTTACGCGTGACTGAAGCTTTCTTT